This T cell receptor (beta chain) was sequenced in a study of blood T cells in healthy people across ages. Across the whole study: When template switching was applied, about one barcoded beta molecule was captured per two T cells.

The CDR3 has 15 residues. The germline gives CDR1 LGHNA, CDR2 YNFKEQ. Trimming stripped 1 base from V and 4 bases from J, with 14 bases between. It was with a sample-barcoded 5' primer and a J-beta primer mix that a second PCR of roughly 7 to 12 cycles was run. TCRdb called the 5' RACE reads again in MiXCR, with one record for every CDR3 protein. The sample yields some 800,000 distinct CDR3 sequences, about 42% seen once. Each individual donor underwent a draw of approximately 10 milliliters of peripheral blood. There were at least 5.5 micrograms of total RNA extracted from every sample. The sequenced sample consisted of blood. The V and J genes are TRBV4-2 and TRBJ2-7; D not resolved. The sequence was obtained from a man in his sixties in good health. For the CDR3, the DNA is TGTGCCAGCAGCCAAGTAGCCCAACTGACGTACGAGCAGTACTTC. Amino acid sequence: CASSQVAQLTYEQYF.